This T cell receptor (beta chain) was recovered during a study of shared clonotypes between healthy human individuals. Points from the study as a whole: Sorted-subset samples were not fully sequenced, rarefaction indicated.

V was clipped by 4 bases and J by 6 bases; unmatched bases: 13. Germline CDR1 reads LGHNA; CDR2 reads YNFKEQ. This CDR3 contains 16 residues. This clone appeared a single time. Its antigen is as yet unknown. Libraries were prepared by immunoSEQ multiplex PCR; TCRdb keeps only in-frame clonotypes and omits some of them. Found here are around 1,000,000 clones, around three quarters of them singletons; the top ten hold 0.89%. The clonotype comes from a man aged 18 to 30 in good health. Some clones in this sample may be carry-over from other donors' samples. Sequencing used memory CD4+ T cells from PBMCs. Described subset: CD45RA-negative fraction. This sequence joins TRBV4-2 and TRBJ2-3; the match to TRBD2 covers 7 bases. In nucleotides, the CDR3 is TGTGCCAGCAGCCCTTGGGACGTGGGAGGGGAGGATACGCAGTATTTT. Protein sequence: CASSPWDVGGEDTQYF.